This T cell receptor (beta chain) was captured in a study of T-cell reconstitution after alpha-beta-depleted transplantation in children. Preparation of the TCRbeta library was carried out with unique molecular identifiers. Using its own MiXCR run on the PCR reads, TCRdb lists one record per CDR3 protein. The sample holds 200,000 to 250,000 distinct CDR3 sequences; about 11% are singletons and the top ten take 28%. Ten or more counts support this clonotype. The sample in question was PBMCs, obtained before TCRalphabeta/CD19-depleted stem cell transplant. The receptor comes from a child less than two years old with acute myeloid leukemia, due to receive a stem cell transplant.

The chain's CDR3 is CAISGLAGTDTQYF. The CDR3 DNA follows: TGTGCCATCAGTGGACTAGCGGGCACAGATACGCAGTATTTT. V usage is TRBV10-3 and J usage is TRBJ2-3; 9 bases align to TRBD2. Germline V CDR1 and CDR2: ENHRY, SYGVKD. The CDR3 has 14 residues. The ends lost 4 bases at V and 1 base at J; junction bases unmatched: 0.